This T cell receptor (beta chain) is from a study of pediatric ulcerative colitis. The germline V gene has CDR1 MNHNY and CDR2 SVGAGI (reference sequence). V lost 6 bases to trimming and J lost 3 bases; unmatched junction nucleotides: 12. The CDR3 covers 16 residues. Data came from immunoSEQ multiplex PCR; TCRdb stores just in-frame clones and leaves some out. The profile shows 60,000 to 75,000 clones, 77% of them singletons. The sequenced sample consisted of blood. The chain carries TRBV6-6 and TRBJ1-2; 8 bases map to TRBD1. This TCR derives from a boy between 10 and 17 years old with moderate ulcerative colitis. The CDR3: CASRGDRTPLYYGYTF. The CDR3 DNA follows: TGTGCCAGCAGGGGGGACAGGACTCCCTTATACTATGGCTACACCTTC.